Below, 32 T cell receptor beta chains from the same sample are listed, as sequenced in a study of cytomegalovirus exposure and HLA in healthy donors. PCR employed 60 Vbeta and 13 Jbeta primers. Clones were sequenced by immunoSEQ multiplex PCR, and TCRdb holds only the in-frame ones, with some missing. Here the sample spans roughly 150,000 clones, less than 85% being singletons. Sequenced input: PBMCs. Receptors originate from a woman in her 50s in good health and CMV-seropositive.

This clone was observed a few times. The chain is built from TRBV5-1 and TRBJ2-1, with D unclear. V was pared by 1 base and J by 0 bases, with 8 bases between. This CDR3 spans 15 amino acids. Germline V gene lookup returns CDR1 SGHRS and CDR2 YFSETQ. The CDR3: CASSLTTTSYNEQFF. DNA of the CDR3: TGCGCCAGCAGCTTGACTACGACCTCCTACAATGAGCAGTTCTTC.

In its sample, this clone was seen once. As DNA, the CDR3 is TGTGCCAGCGAACGCGCGGGGGGATACTACAATGAGCAGTTCTTC. Protein: CASERAGGYYNEQFF. The V gene is TRBV6-6, the J gene TRBJ2-1; TRBD2 matches 8 bases. The CDR3 has 15 amino acids. V lost 8 bases and J lost 3; bases outside the gene matches: 9. CDR1 and CDR2 from the germline V gene are MNHNY and SVGAGI (reference sequence).

The chain links TRBV18 to TRBJ1-6, with a weak D call TRBD1 (6 bases). CDR3 length: 15 residues. CDR1 and CDR2 from the germline V gene are KGHSH and LQKENI. V lost 3 bases and J 10 bases, leaving 16 bases between the germline ends. In nucleotides, the CDR3 is TGTGCCAGCTCACCGGACAGAGCACTTGGGTCACCCCTCCACTTT. It yields the protein CASSPDRALGSPLHF.

V gene TRBV19 combines with J gene TRBJ1-5, with TRBD1 identical over 9 bases. The CDR3 has 16 residues. CDR1 LNHDA and CDR2 SQIVND come from the germline V gene (reference sequence). The J segment lost 5 bases and the V segment lost 3 bases, leaving 8 bases of the junction unmatched. Here the CDR3 reads CASSMFRDRDDQPQHF. The CDR3 DNA reads TGTGCCAGTAGTATGTTTAGGGACAGGGACGATCAGCCCCAGCATTTT.

The chain is built from TRBV29-1 and TRBJ1-2, with a weak D call TRBD1 (6 bases). Germline-derived CDR1 and CDR2 are SQVTM and ANQGSEA. V shed 6 bases and J shed 3 bases, with 14 bases lying between them. The CDR3 is made up of 13 amino acids. Written as DNA, the CDR3 is TGCAGCGTCGAGGACAGCCGAGACTATGGCTACACCTTC. It is translated as CSVEDSRDYGYTF.

This chain connects TRBV7-9 to TRBJ1-1; 9 bases are a match to TRBD1. Germline V gene data show CDR1 as SEHNR and CDR2 as FQNEAQ (reference sequence). Trimming took 5 bases from V and 5 from J; bases not matched to a gene: 9. CDR3 length: 15 residues. CDR3 DNA sequence: TGTGCCAGCAGCCCATTACAGGGGGCTGGGACTGAAGCTTTCTTT. It translates to CASSPLQGAGTEAFF.

There are a few counts of this clone. The gene calls are TRBV29-1 and TRBJ2-1, with D hard to call. The V end was cut by 0 bases, the J end by 8 bases, with 14 bases between. Germline CDR1 SQVTM, CDR2 ANQGSEA. This CDR3 is 14 amino acids long. CDR3 sequence (DNA): TGCAGCGTTGAAGATGGGCTCCTGTCGGATGAGCAGTTCTTC. Translation gives CSVEDGLLSDEQFF.

V and J are TRBV10-3 and TRBJ2-1; 7 bases align to TRBD2. Germline V CDR1 and CDR2: ENHRY, SYGVKD. This CDR3 is 15 amino acids long. The V gene end was trimmed by 0 bases and the J gene end by 7 bases; junction bases not matched to a gene: 6. In DNA form, the CDR3 reads TGTGCCATCAGTGAGTCTTCTGGGACTAAGAATGAGCAGTTCTTC. This translates into CAISESSGTKNEQFF.

V and J are TRBV5-6 and TRBJ1-1; unclear D gene. In germline, CDR1 is SGHDT, CDR2 YYEEEE. This CDR3 comprises 12 residues. Trimming stripped 3 bases from V and 2 bases from J, with 5 bases between. The CDR3 coding sequence is TGTGCCAGCAGCTATACTAACACTGAAGCTTTCTTT. Its translation is CASSYTNTEAFF. The full variable domain, rest sourced from reference TRBV5-6 and TRBJ1-1, is DAGVTQSPTHLIKTRGQQVTLRCSPKSGHDTVSWYQQALGQGPQFIFQYYEEEERQRGNFPDRFSGHQFPNYSSELNVNALLLGDSALYLCASSYTNTEAFFGQGTRLTVV.

A few counts support this clone. The chain has TRBV25-1 and TRBJ1-6; TRBD1 aligns across 8 bases. This CDR3 comprises 15 residues. CDR1 MGHDK and CDR2 SYGVNS come from the germline V gene. The J segment lost 9 bases and the V segment lost 4 bases, leaving 8 bases of the junction unmatched. CDR3 sequence reads: CASSAPTGESSPLHF. The CDR3 region has the DNA TGTGCCAGCAGTGCACCGACAGGGGAGAGTTCACCCCTCCACTTT.

CDR3 loop: CASSGTGAIGNQPQHF. CDR3 nucleotides: TGTGCCAGCTCCGGGACAGGGGCAATCGGCAATCAGCCCCAGCATTTT. The chain uses TRBV6-6 and TRBJ1-5, with TRBD1 matching over 10 bases. V shed 8 bases and J 2 bases; nucleotides not matched to a gene: 9. CDR1 MNHNY and CDR2 SVGAGI come from the germline V gene (reference sequence). The CDR3 extends over 16 amino acids.

This rearrangement joins TRBV6-6 to TRBJ2-7; 8 positions agree with TRBD1. Unmatched junction bases numbered 7, after V lost 10 bases and J lost 2 bases. Germline V CDR1 and CDR2: MNHNY, SVGAGI (reference sequence). The CDR3 is 13 amino acids. The CDR3 loop reads CANSPTGAYEQYF. CDR3 nucleotides: TGTGCCAACTCACCGACAGGGGCCTACGAGCAGTACTTC.

The chain employs TRBV5-6 and TRBJ2-2; maybe TRBD1 (5 bases). Germline loops: CDR1 SGHDT, CDR2 YYEEEE. This CDR3 comprises 16 residues. Trimming removed 2 bases from V and 1 base from J, with 12 bases in between. CDR3 DNA sequence: TGTGCCAGCAGCTTTTGGCAGGGTGGGAACACCGGGGAGCTGTTTTTT. Its protein is CASSFWQGGNTGELFF.

This clone was observed a handful of times. This chain uses TRBV2 with TRBJ1-5; TRBD1 matches at 8 bases. The V and J ends lost 5 bases and 6 bases, in that order; junction bases with no gene match: 9. This CDR3 spans 15 amino acids. CDR1 and CDR2 (germline): SNHLY, FYNNEI. The CDR3 DNA sequence: TGTGCCAGCAGTCCTGACAGGGGCCAGGGTCAGCCCCAGCATTTT. Protein product: CASSPDRGQGQPQHF. Drawing the rest from reference TRBV2 and TRBJ1-5, the complete variable domain is EPEVTQTPSHQVTQMGQEVILRCVPISNHLYFYWYRQILGQKVEFLVSFYNNEISEKSEIFDDQFSVERPDGSNFTLKIRSTKLEDSAMYFCASSPDRGQGQPQHFGDGTRLSIL.

The chain employs TRBV20-1 and TRBJ2-2; D ambiguous. V was shortened by 2 bases and J by 7 bases, with 5 bases between the two germline ends. The germline V gene has CDR1 DFQATT and CDR2 SNEGSKA (reference sequence). This CDR3 has 11 amino acids. The DNA for the CDR3 is TGCAGTGCTAGACAGCGCGGGGAGCTGTTTTTT. Translated: CSARQRGELFF.

The rearrangement joins TRBV6-5 to TRBJ1-1, with 8 bases that match TRBD1. The germline V gene encodes CDR1 MNHEY and CDR2 SVGAGI. CDR3 size: 14 residues. J was trimmed by 1 base and V by 6 bases; bases with no gene match: 4. The CDR3 is CASRQGGRNTEAFF. For the CDR3, the DNA is TGTGCCAGCAGACAGGGGGGTCGGAACACTGAAGCTTTCTTT.

The V and J genes are TRBV15 and TRBJ2-3; 9 nucleotides line up with TRBD2. Germline-derived CDR1 and CDR2 are LNHNV and YYDKDF (reference sequence). Trimming at V came to 0 bases and at J to 4 bases, leaving 5 bases not matched to a gene. The CDR3 sequence is 16 residues long. In DNA form, the CDR3 reads TGTGCCACCAGCAGAGATGCGGGGGGGCCGGCAGATACGCAGTATTTT. This translates into CATSRDAGGPADTQYF.

This clone was detected a few times. The chain is built from TRBV7-9 and TRBJ2-1, with TRBD2 identical over 11 bases. After removal of 5 bases from V and 6 bases from J, the junction contained 18 bases not matched to a gene. Germline V gene data show CDR1 as SEHNR and CDR2 as FQNEAQ (reference sequence). This CDR3 is 19 amino acids long. The DNA for the CDR3 is TGTGCCAGCAGCATACCCTTTAGCGGGGGGGCCGAGTCTTTCAATGAGCAGTTCTTC. Amino acid sequence: CASSIPFSGGAESFNEQFF. The whole variable domain, filled in from reference TRBV7-9 and TRBJ2-1, reads DTGVSQNPRHKITKRGQNVTFRCDPISEHNRLYWYRQTLGQGPEFLTYFQNEAQLEKSRLLSDRFSAERPKGSFSTLEIQRTEQGDSAMYLCASSIPFSGGAESFNEQFFGPGTRLTVL.

The V and J genes are TRBV28 and TRBJ2-2, with 8 bases fitting TRBD2. This CDR3 contains 14 residues. Germline loops: CDR1 MDHEN, CDR2 SYDVKM. V shed 5 bases and J 7 bases; nucleotides not matched to a gene: 6. CDR3 sequence: CASSRGGANGELFF. CDR3 sequence (DNA): TGTGCCAGCAGTCGGGGGGGCGCGAACGGGGAGCTGTTTTTT.

V is TRBV11-2 and J is TRBJ1-3; D remains ambiguous. Germline V gene sequence: CDR1 SGHAT, CDR2 FQNNGV. Deletions cut 5 bases from V and 0 bases from J, with 8 bases between. The CDR3 is 14 amino acids. Here the CDR3 reads CASSREPSGNTIYF. The CDR3 DNA sequence: TGTGCCAGCAGCCGGGAACCCTCTGGAAACACCATATATTTT.

The chain employs TRBV5-1 and TRBJ2-3, with D maybe TRBD2 (6 bases). Germline V gene lookup returns CDR1 SGHRS and CDR2 YFSETQ. The CDR3 has 15 residues. V was cut by 4 bases and J by 0 bases, with 12 bases left in between. The CDR3 sequence is CASSGALASTDTQYF. In DNA form, the CDR3 reads TGCGCCAGCAGCGGGGCACTAGCTAGCACAGATACGCAGTATTTT.

This chain uses TRBV6-1 with TRBJ1-2; TRBD1 matches at 8 bases. Trimming cost V 5 bases and J 4 bases; bases outside gene matches: 6. The CDR3 is 14 amino acids. Germline V gene lookup returns CDR1 MNHNS and CDR2 SASEGT. The CDR3 is CASSRRTGPYGYTF. In DNA, the CDR3 is TGTGCCAGCAGTCGCAGGACAGGGCCCTATGGCTACACCTTC.

The rearrangement uses TRBV5-1 and TRBJ2-1; 10 nucleotides line up with TRBD2. The V gene end was trimmed by 5 bases and the J gene end by 10 bases; junction bases not matched to a gene: 3. The length of the CDR3 is 12 residues. In germline, CDR1 is SGHRS, CDR2 YFSETQ. The CDR3 bases are TGCGCCAGCAGTCTAGCGGGGGAGGAGCAGTTCTTC. It codes for CASSLAGEEQFF.

This chain links TRBV9 with TRBJ1-2; possibly TRBD1 for D (5 bases). V dropped 3 bases and J dropped 0 bases, with 21 bases sitting between them. Per the germline V gene, CDR1 is SGDLS and CDR2 is YYNGEE. CDR3 size: 18 residues. CDR3 in amino acids: CASSAPGGGAEANYGYTF. Here the CDR3 DNA reads TGTGCCAGCAGCGCCCCCGGGGGAGGGGCCGAAGCTAACTATGGCTACACCTTC.

This chain joins TRBV9 and TRBJ2-1; 8 bases map to TRBD1. J lost 2 bases, V lost 2 bases, and 3 bases had no gene match. Germline V gene sequence: CDR1 SGDLS, CDR2 YYNGEE. The CDR3 consists of 15 residues. CDR3 amino acids: CASSVGQGPYNEQFF. For the CDR3, the DNA is TGTGCCAGCAGCGTTGGACAGGGCCCCTACAATGAGCAGTTCTTC.

This clone is a singleton in its sample. The DNA of the CDR3 is TGTGCCAGCAGCTCCCATAGGCAGGGGATTGGGGAGCTGTTTTTT. This translates into CASSSHRQGIGELFF. The J gene is TRBJ2-2, the V gene TRBV11-2, with a weak D call TRBD1 (6 bases). The germline V and J ends were trimmed by 4 bases and 8 bases, with 17 bases remaining between them. The CDR3 has 15 amino acids. Germline assignment: CDR1 SGHAT and CDR2 FQNNGV. Drawing the rest from reference TRBV11-2 and TRBJ2-2, the complete variable domain is EAGVAQSPRYKIIEKRQSVAFWCNPISGHATLYWYQQILGQGPKLLIQFQNNGVVDDSQLPKDRFSAERLKGVDSTLKIQPAKLEDSAVYLCASSSHRQGIGELFFGEGSRLTVL.

This clone was recorded once. The chain carries TRBV29-1 and TRBJ1-3, with 7 bases identical to TRBD1. There are 15 residues in the CDR3. Germline CDR1 is SQVTM and CDR2 is ANQGSEA. Trimming at V came to 7 bases and at J to 0 bases, leaving 9 bases not matched to a gene. This CDR3 is CSALRTGGSGNTIYF. The CDR3 DNA follows: TGCAGCGCCTTGCGGACAGGAGGCTCTGGAAACACCATATATTTT. The variable domain in full, with the rest retrieved from reference TRBV29-1 and TRBJ1-3, is SAVISQKPSRDICQRGTSLTIQCQVDSQVTMMFWYRQQPGQSLTLIATANQGSEATYESGFVIDKFPISRPNLTFSTLTVSNMSPEDSSIYLCSALRTGGSGNTIYFGEGSWLTVV.

This rearrangement joins TRBV2 to TRBJ1-1; D perhaps matches TRBD1 (5 bases). The V and J ends lost 4 bases and 7 bases respectively, with 16 bases between them. Germline-derived CDR1 and CDR2 are SNHLY and FYNNEI. The CDR3 runs 14 residues. CDR3 in DNA: TGTGCCAGCAGTGGCAGGGTTTATGATAATGAAGCTTTCTTT. Its protein is CASSGRVYDNEAFF.

This clone was found once. J is TRBJ2-7 and V is TRBV18; D is possibly TRBD1 (6 bases). The CDR3 is made up of 18 amino acids. Trimming took 2 bases from V and 3 from J, leaving 23 bases between them. Looked up from germline, CDR1 is KGHSH and CDR2 is LQKENI. CDR3 amino acids: CASSPGANRVLGNYEQYF. In DNA form, the CDR3 reads TGTGCCAGCTCACCAGGGGCGAACAGGGTCTTGGGAAACTACGAGCAGTACTTC.

The CDR3 loop reads CASSPEGRGGYYGYTF. The CDR3, as DNA: TGTGCCAGTAGTCCAGAGGGCCGAGGAGGGTACTATGGCTACACCTTC. J is TRBJ1-2 and V is TRBV19, with unresolved D. Trimming cost V 5 bases and J 3 bases, with 19 bases left between them. Germline V gives CDR1 LNHDA, CDR2 SQIVND (reference sequence). CDR3 size: 16 residues.

This clone appeared a single time. The chain couples TRBV12-5 to TRBJ2-7; 8 positions agree with TRBD2. J lost 4 bases, V lost 1 base, and 3 bases had no gene match. CDR1 is LGHNT, CDR2 FRNRAP, per germline. The CDR3 length is 14 residues. The CDR3 DNA sequence: TGTGCTAGTGGTTTGGGGGTAGCGGGATACGAGCAGTACTTC. As protein: CASGLGVAGYEQYF.

The gene calls are TRBV4-2 and TRBJ1-1; D is uncertain. Trimming removed 3 bases at V and 1 base at J, with 12 bases between. The CDR3 totals 15 residues. The V gene's germline CDR1 is LGHNA and CDR2 YNFKEQ. In DNA, the CDR3 is TGTGCCAGCAGCCATAGCAGCCGAGGGAACACTGAAGCTTTCTTT. It yields the protein CASSHSSRGNTEAFF.